The 7 T cell receptor beta chains below all came from one sample that was sequenced in a study of T-cell memory formation after mild COVID-19. TCRdb passed the 5' RACE reads through MiXCR, listing each CDR3 protein once. Among hundreds of thousands of distinct CDR3 sequences listed, around 28% were seen once. Sequenced sample: PBMCs or a T cell subset sorted from them (not recorded which). Every receptor here comes from an adult woman who had mild COVID-19 (a few samples of this study predate the infection). Cell type and time point are not known.

This chain links TRBV20-1 with TRBJ2-3, with a possible D match to TRBD2 (5 bases). The V gene lost 1 base and the J gene lost 6 bases, with 20 bases spanning the gap. The CDR3 loop spans 16 amino acids. CDR1 and CDR2 from the germline V gene are DFQATT and SNEGSKA (reference sequence). CDR3 amino acids: CSARGRYGLPLDTQYF. For the CDR3, the DNA is TGCAGTGCTAGAGGGAGGTACGGCTTACCCCTCGATACGCAGTATTTT.

This clonotype was seen a handful of times. The chain is built from TRBV7-9 and TRBJ2-1, with TRBD1 matching 9 bases. Per the germline V gene, CDR1 is SEHNR and CDR2 is FQNEAQ (reference sequence). CDR3 size: 16 residues. V shed 4 bases, J shed 0 bases, and the junction held 4 bases outside the gene matches. CDR3 in amino acids: CASSSATGGSYNEQFF. CDR3 in DNA: TGTGCCAGCAGCTCAGCGACAGGGGGCTCCTACAATGAGCAGTTCTTC. The variable domain in full, completed from reference TRBV7-9 and TRBJ2-1, reads DTGVSQNPRHKITKRGQNVTFRCDPISEHNRLYWYRQTLGQGPEFLTYFQNEAQLEKSRLLSDRFSAERPKGSFSTLEIQRTEQGDSAMYLCASSSATGGSYNEQFFGPGTRLTVL.

This clonotype appeared a few times. The rearrangement uses TRBV7-2 and TRBJ2-2; D is unclear. There are 15 residues in the CDR3. The germline V and J ends were trimmed by 1 base and 4 bases, with 10 bases remaining between them. Germline assignment: CDR1 SGHTA and CDR2 FQGNSA. CDR3 residues: CASSLGPASTGELFF. DNA for the CDR3: TGTGCCAGCAGCTTAGGGCCAGCGAGCACCGGGGAGCTGTTTTTT.

The table lists this clonotype with a few counts. The chain uses TRBV5-6 and TRBJ2-7, with 7 bases identical to TRBD1. The CDR3 consists of 15 residues. Germline V gene sequence: CDR1 SGHDT, CDR2 YYEEEE. V shed 4 bases, J shed 7 bases, and the junction held 14 bases outside the gene matches. CDR3 nucleotides: TGTGCCAGCAGCCCCGCCGGGCAGGGGGTGAGGGAGCAGTACTTC. It specifies CASSPAGQGVREQYF.

This chain uses TRBV7-6 with TRBJ2-7; possibly TRBD2 for D (5 bases). Trimming removed 4 bases at V and 0 bases at J, with 13 bases between. CDR1 and CDR2 from the germline V gene are SGHVS and FNYEAQ. CDR3 length: 15 residues. CDR3 loop: CASSSEPGSSYEQYF. The CDR3 region has the DNA TGTGCCAGCAGCTCCGAGCCGGGGTCCTCCTACGAGCAGTACTTC.

The rearrangement links TRBV5-8 to TRBJ2-5, with a weak D call TRBD1 (5 bases). Germline V CDR1 and CDR2: SGHTS, YDEGEE. Deletions cut 1 base from V and 2 bases from J, with 12 bases between. There are 15 residues in the CDR3. DNA for the CDR3: TGTGCCAGCAGCTTGTGGGGCTCTTTACAAGAGACCCAGTACTTC. It codes for CASSLWGSLQETQYF.

This chain links TRBV11-3 with TRBJ2-7; D is perhaps TRBD2 (5 bases). Trimming pared 2 bases from V and 0 bases from J, leaving 8 bases between. The CDR3 has 14 amino acids. CDR1 and CDR2 (germline): SGHNT, YENEEA. CDR3: CASSLLSGSYEQYF. The CDR3 coding sequence is TGTGCCAGCAGCTTACTAAGCGGCTCCTACGAGCAGTACTTC.